The text below deals with one TCR beta chain. Profiled with immunoSEQ multiplex PCR; TCRdb holds only in-frame clones, not every one. Here the sample spans 90,000 to 150,000 clones, approximately 90% being singletons. This record comes from a study of control samples from healthy donors and cancer patients. The sequenced sample was blood. The receptor's source is a woman under 30 in good health.

CDR3 in amino acids: CASSFTDRAVTPLHF. The CDR3 DNA is TGTGCCAGCAGCTTTACCGACAGGGCTGTAACACCCCTCCACTTT. The chain joins TRBV9 to TRBJ1-6; 7 bases line up with TRBD1. Trimming cost V 4 bases and J 11 bases; bases outside gene matches: 12. This CDR3 is built from 15 residues. Germline V gene lookup returns CDR1 SGDLS and CDR2 YYNGEE. The variable domain in full, with the rest retrieved from reference TRBV9 and TRBJ1-6, is DSGVTQTPKHLITATGQRVTLRCSPRSGDLSVYWYQQSLDQGLQFLIQYYNGEERAKGNILERFSAQQFPDLHSELNLSSLELGDSALYFCASSFTDRAVTPLHFGNGTRLTVT.